This entry is about one T cell receptor beta chain. Its matching antigen is unknown. The data originate from a study of cytomegalovirus exposure and HLA in healthy donors. Study results and limitations: Other equally common chains were less clonally expanded than HLA-associated TCR beta chains, a later analysis showed.

Both 60 Vbeta primers and 13 Jbeta primers went into the PCR. TCRdb's copy holds only in-frame clones and misses some; the assay was immunoSEQ multiplex PCR. The sample has roughly 43,000 clones; 77% are singletons. These donors counted as nominally healthy when sampled, but unrecorded immune exposures were likely. The CDR3 contains 11 residues. The chain joins TRBV1 to TRBJ2-5; the table calls TRBD2, which could not be checked here. TRBV1 is a listed pseudogene. The sequence was collected from a young man in good health and CMV-seronegative. The sample was PBMCs. CDR3 sequence (DNA): TGCACCAGCTGGTCGGGGAAGACCCAGTACTTC. The encoded protein is CTSWSGKTQYF.